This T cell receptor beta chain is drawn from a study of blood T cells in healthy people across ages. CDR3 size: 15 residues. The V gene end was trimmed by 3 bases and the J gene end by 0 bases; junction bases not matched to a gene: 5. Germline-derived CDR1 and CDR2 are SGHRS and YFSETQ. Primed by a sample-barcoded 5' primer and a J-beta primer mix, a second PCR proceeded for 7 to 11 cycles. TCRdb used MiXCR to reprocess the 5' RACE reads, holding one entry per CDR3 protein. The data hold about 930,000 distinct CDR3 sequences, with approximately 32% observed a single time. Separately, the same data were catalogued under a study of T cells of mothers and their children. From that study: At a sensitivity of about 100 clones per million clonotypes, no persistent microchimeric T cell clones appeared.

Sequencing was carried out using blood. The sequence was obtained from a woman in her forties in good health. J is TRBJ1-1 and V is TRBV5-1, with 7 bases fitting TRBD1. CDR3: CASSWGDSMNTEAFF. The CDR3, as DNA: TGCGCCAGCAGCTGGGGGGACAGTATGAACACTGAAGCTTTCTTT. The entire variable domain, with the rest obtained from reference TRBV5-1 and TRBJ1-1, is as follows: KAGVTQTPRYLIKTRGQQVTLSCSPISGHRSVSWYQQTPGQGLQFLFEYFSETQRNKGNFPGRFSGRQFSNSRSEMNVSTLELGDSALYLCASSWGDSMNTEAFFGQGTRLTVV.